This T cell receptor (beta chain) was recovered during a study of shared clonotypes between healthy human individuals. Clones were read by immunoSEQ multiplex PCR, and TCRdb kept only the in-frame ones, dropping some. The sample lists approximately 740,000 clones; around 67% were seen once. With 6 bases removed from V and 2 bases from J, the gap between germline ends came to 11 bases. There are 13 residues in the CDR3. Germline V gene data show CDR1 as MNHEY and CDR2 as SMNVEV (reference sequence). The specimen sequenced was memory CD4+ T cells sorted from blood. Described subset: CD45RA-negative fraction. The chain has TRBV27 and TRBJ2-7, with D unresolved. This clonotype was sampled from a young woman in good health. CDR3 amino acids: CASSHSNTYEQYF. In DNA, the CDR3 is TGTGCCAGCAGCCATTCGAACACCTACGAGCAGTACTTC.